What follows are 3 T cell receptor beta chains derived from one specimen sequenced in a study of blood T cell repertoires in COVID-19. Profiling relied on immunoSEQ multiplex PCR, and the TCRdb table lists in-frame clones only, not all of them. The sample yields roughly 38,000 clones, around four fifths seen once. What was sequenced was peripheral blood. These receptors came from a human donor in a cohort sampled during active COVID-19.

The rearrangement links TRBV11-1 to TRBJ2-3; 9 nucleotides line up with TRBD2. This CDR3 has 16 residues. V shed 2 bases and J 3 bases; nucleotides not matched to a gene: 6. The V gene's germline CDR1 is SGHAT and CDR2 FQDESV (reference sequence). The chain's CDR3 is CASSLPPGLATDTQYF. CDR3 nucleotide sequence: TGTGCCAGCAGCTTACCCCCGGGACTAGCTACAGATACGCAGTATTTT.

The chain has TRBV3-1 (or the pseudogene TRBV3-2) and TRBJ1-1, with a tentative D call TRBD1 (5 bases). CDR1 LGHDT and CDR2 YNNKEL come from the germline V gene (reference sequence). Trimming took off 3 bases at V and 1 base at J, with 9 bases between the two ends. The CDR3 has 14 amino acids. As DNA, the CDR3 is TGTGCCAGCAGCCATGATGACAGGAACACTGAAGCTTTCTTT. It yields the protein CASSHDDRNTEAFF.

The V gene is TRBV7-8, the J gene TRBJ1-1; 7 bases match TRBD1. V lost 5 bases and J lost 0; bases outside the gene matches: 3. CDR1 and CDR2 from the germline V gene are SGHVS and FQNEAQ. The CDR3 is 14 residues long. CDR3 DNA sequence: TGTGCCAGCAGCGCCAGGGGGTTGAACACTGAAGCTTTCTTT. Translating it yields CASSARGLNTEAFF.